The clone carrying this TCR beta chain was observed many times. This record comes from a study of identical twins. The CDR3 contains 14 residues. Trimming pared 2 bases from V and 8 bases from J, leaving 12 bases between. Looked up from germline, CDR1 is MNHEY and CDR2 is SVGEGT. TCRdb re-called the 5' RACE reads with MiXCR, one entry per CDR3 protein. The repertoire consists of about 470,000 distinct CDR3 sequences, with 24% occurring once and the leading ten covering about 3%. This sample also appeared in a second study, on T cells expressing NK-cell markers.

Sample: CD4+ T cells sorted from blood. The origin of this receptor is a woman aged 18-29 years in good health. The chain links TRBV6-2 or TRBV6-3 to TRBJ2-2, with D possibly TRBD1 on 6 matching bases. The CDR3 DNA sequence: TGTGCCAGCAGTTACCTCGGACAGACAGGGGAGCTGTTTTTT. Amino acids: CASSYLGQTGELFF.